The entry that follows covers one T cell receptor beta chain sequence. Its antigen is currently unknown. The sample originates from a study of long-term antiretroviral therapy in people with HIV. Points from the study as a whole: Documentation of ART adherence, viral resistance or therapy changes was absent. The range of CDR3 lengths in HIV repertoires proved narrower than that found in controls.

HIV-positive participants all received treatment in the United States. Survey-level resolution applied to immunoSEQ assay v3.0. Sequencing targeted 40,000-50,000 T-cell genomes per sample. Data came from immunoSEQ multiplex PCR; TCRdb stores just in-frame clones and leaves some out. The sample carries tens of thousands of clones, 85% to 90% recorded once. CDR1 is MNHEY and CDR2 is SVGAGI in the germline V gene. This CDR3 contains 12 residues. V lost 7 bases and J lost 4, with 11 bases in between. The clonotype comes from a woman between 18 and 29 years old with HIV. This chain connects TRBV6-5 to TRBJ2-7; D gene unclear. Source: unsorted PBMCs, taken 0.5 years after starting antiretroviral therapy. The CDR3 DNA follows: TGTGCCAGCACAAACCCCGGTTACGAGCAGTACTTC. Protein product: CASTNPGYEQYF.